The 6 T cell receptor beta chains presented below share a single source sample, sequenced in a study of blood T cell repertoires in COVID-19 (dated by TCRdb to the early 2020s). Libraries were prepared through the immunoSEQ multiplex PCR assay. TCRdb provides this immuneACCESS table in a form limited to in-frame rearrangements. Some clones are lacking; in checked studies, under half of them reflect an unresolved V gene, and why the rest are absent is not known. The sample includes a few hundred thousand clones, with about 86% observed a single time. About 3% of the sample is taken by the ten largest. Sequenced sample: peripheral blood. These receptors all come from a woman in her twenties or thirties who had recovered from COVID-19.

This sequence joins TRBV5-1 and TRBJ1-2, with D tentatively TRBD1 (6 bases). CDR3 length equals 14 residues. Germline V gene sequence: CDR1 SGHRS, CDR2 YFSETQ. Trimming left V 0 bases short and J 4 bases short, with 10 bases between. DNA for the CDR3: TGCGCCAGCAGCTTGGGGGACACGACCTATGGCTACACCTTC. Its translation is CASSLGDTTYGYTF.

The V gene is TRBV5-6, the J gene TRBJ1-2; possible D gene TRBD1, 5 bases. Trimming removed 4 bases at V and 7 bases at J, with 26 bases between. This CDR3 spans 17 amino acids. Germline V CDR1 and CDR2: SGHDT, YYEEEE. CDR3 region: CASSPRTGLYEWSGYTF. The CDR3 region has the DNA TGTGCCAGCAGCCCTAGGACGGGACTTTACGAGTGGTCTGGCTACACCTTC.

This clone showed up just a few times. CDR3 nucleotides: TGTGCCAGCAGCGGACTCATTGGGTCCTACAATGAGCAGTTCTTC. It translates to CASSGLIGSYNEQFF. This chain connects TRBV28 to TRBJ2-1; TRBD2 is a possible D gene (5 bases). V lost 6 bases and J 1 base, leaving 13 bases between the germline ends. The V gene's germline CDR1 is MDHEN and CDR2 SYDVKM. The CDR3 has 15 residues.

J is TRBJ2-1 and V is TRBV2; 13 nucleotides match TRBD2. Per germline, CDR1 SNHLY and CDR2 FYNNEI. V shed 8 bases, J shed 8 bases, and the junction held 6 bases outside the gene matches. The CDR3 totals 14 residues. For the CDR3, the DNA is TGTGCCAGCGGAGGACTAGCGGGAGTACATGAGCAGTTCTTC. Translated, it gives CASGGLAGVHEQFF.

The chain joins TRBV9 to TRBJ2-6, with 9 bases that match TRBD1. Germline V gene sequence: CDR1 SGDLS, CDR2 YYNGEE. The CDR3 has 20 residues. After removal of 4 bases from V and 0 bases from J, the junction contained 14 bases not matched to a gene. In nucleotides, the CDR3 is TGTGCCAGCAGCAACGCCCAAAGGGACAGGGTACACTCTGGGGCCAACGTCCTGACTTTC. Residues: CASSNAQRDRVHSGANVLTF.

The rearrangement links TRBV21-1 to TRBJ2-7; the table's D call TRBD2 went unverified against the DNA. TRBV21-1 is designated a pseudogene. The CDR3 loop spans 18 amino acids. CDR3 sequence reads: CASGNRIKSGRVSYEQYF. CDR3 bases: TGTGCCAGCGGAAACCGCATAAAAAGCGGGAGGGTCTCCTACGAGCAGTACTTC.